The next 30 T cell receptor beta chains were all read from a single sample in a study of cytotoxic CD8 clonotypes in ibrutinib-treated CLL. TCRdb keeps only in-frame clones here, not all; method: immunoSEQ multiplex PCR. The sample holds 130,000 to 150,000 clones, roughly three quarters seen once. Sequencing used PBMCs, obtained after 12 months of ibrutinib treatment. The receptors originated from a human donor with chronic lymphocytic leukemia.

The J gene is TRBJ1-1, the V gene TRBV28; D not certain. CDR1 and CDR2 from the germline V gene are MDHEN and SYDVKM. Trimming shortened V by 2 bases and J by 5 bases, and 12 bases separated the two germline ends. This CDR3 region has 14 residues. CDR3 sequence: CASSLGGLRTEAFF. In DNA, the CDR3 is TGTGCCAGCAGTTTAGGAGGGTTGAGGACTGAAGCTTTCTTT.

This rearrangement joins TRBV7-8 to TRBJ2-2; the D gene is possibly TRBD1 (5 bases). CDR1 SGHVS and CDR2 FQNEAQ come from the germline V gene. This CDR3 has 16 residues. V was pared by 2 bases and J by 2 bases, with 12 bases between. The CDR3 DNA follows: TGTGCCAGCAGCTTAATTGACAGAGTTAACACCGGGGAGCTGTTTTTT. Its protein is CASSLIDRVNTGELFF.

CDR3 residues: CASSQRSTDTQYF. DNA of the CDR3: TGCGCCAGCAGCCAACGCAGCACAGATACGCAGTATTTT. The chain has TRBV4-3 and TRBJ2-3, with no clear D. CDR1 is LGHNA, CDR2 YSLEER, per germline. The CDR3 is made up of 13 amino acids. V lost 2 bases and J lost 0, with 3 bases in between.

This rearrangement joins TRBV7-9 to TRBJ2-7; D is uncertain. CDR3 length equals 15 residues. Germline V gene lookup returns CDR1 SEHNR and CDR2 FQNEAQ (reference sequence). Trimming stripped 5 bases from V and 1 base from J, with 15 bases between. CDR3 region: CASSQTEFLSYEQYF. CDR3 sequence (DNA): TGTGCCAGCAGCCAGACGGAGTTTCTATCCTACGAGCAGTACTTC.

This clone was seen only a few times. The chain couples TRBV19 to TRBJ2-4; D may match TRBD1 or TRBD2 (5 bases each). Germline V gene sequence: CDR1 LNHDA, CDR2 SQIVND (reference sequence). The CDR3 loop spans 14 amino acids. The ends were cut back, 11 bases at V and 0 bases at J, with 14 bases in the middle. The CDR3 bases are TGTGCCTCAAGGGACCAGTTAGCCAAAAACATTCAGTACTTC. This gives the protein CASRDQLAKNIQYF. Drawing the rest from reference TRBV19 and TRBJ2-4, the complete variable domain is DGGITQSPKYLFRKEGQNVTLSCEQNLNHDAMYWYRQDPGQGLRLIYYSQIVNDFQKGDIAEGYSVSREKKESFPLTVTSAQKNPTAFYLCASRDQLAKNIQYFGAGTRLSVL.

This clone is a singleton in its sample. This sequence joins TRBV15 and TRBJ2-3; possible D gene TRBD2, 5 bases. CDR3 length: 12 residues. V was trimmed by 1 base and J by 15 bases, leaving 14 bases between them. The germline V gene encodes CDR1 LNHNV and CDR2 YYDKDF (reference sequence). CDR3 coding DNA: TGTGCCACCAGCAGAGTAGGGCGGGCCCCTTATTTT. As protein: CATSRVGRAPYF.

The chain is built from TRBV6-6 and TRBJ2-7; D remains ambiguous. Deletions cut 5 bases from V and 3 bases from J, with 11 bases between. The CDR3 contains 13 residues. Germline CDR1 reads MNHNY; CDR2 reads SVGAGI (reference sequence). In DNA form, the CDR3 reads TGTGCCAGCAGTCTCAGGAATTTCTACGAGCAGTACTTC. It encodes CASSLRNFYEQYF.

The V gene is TRBV11-1, the J gene TRBJ2-2; D gene uncertain. CDR3 length equals 16 residues. Trimming left V 1 base short and J 3 bases short, with 12 bases between. Germline assignment: CDR1 SGHAT and CDR2 FQDESV (reference sequence). The CDR3 loop is CASSLVLGIDTGELFF. In DNA form, the CDR3 reads TGTGCCAGCAGCTTAGTGCTGGGTATTGACACCGGGGAGCTGTTTTTT.

The V call is TRBV13, the J call TRBJ2-7, with D maybe TRBD2 (5 bases). CDR3 length equals 12 residues. Germline values: CDR1 PRHDT, CDR2 FYEKMQ (reference sequence). V was trimmed by 5 bases and J by 6 bases, leaving 11 bases between them. CDR3 sequence: CASSKQRTEQYF. CDR3 sequence (DNA): TGTGCCAGCAGCAAGCAGCGGACCGAGCAGTACTTC.

The chain couples TRBV7-2 to TRBJ1-3; D is unresolved. The V gene lost 1 base and the J gene lost 0 bases, with 10 bases spanning the gap. The CDR3 runs 16 residues. The germline CDR1 and CDR2 sequences are SGHTA and FQGNSA. The CDR3 spells CASSLGPRTSGNTIYF. The CDR3 coding sequence is TGTGCCAGCAGCTTAGGGCCGCGGACCTCTGGAAACACCATATATTTT.

The rearrangement links TRBV6-6 to TRBJ2-2, with D perhaps matching TRBD2 (5 bases). The CDR3 runs to 15 residues. V dropped 4 bases and J dropped 3 bases, with 12 bases sitting between them. Germline assignment: CDR1 MNHNY and CDR2 SVGAGI (reference sequence). For the CDR3, the DNA is TGTGCCAGCAGTTCATCCCCGGGGTACACCGGGGAGCTGTTTTTT. Amino acid sequence: CASSSSPGYTGELFF.

This sequence joins TRBV15 and TRBJ2-7; 8 positions match TRBD1. CDR3 length: 15 amino acids. CDR1 and CDR2 from the germline V gene are LNHNV and YYDKDF (reference sequence). J gave up 5 bases and V 2 bases, and 8 bases lay outside the gene matches. CDR3 amino acids: CATSRRDRNIDEQYF. CDR3 sequence (DNA): TGTGCCACCAGCAGACGGGACAGGAATATCGACGAGCAGTACTTC.

CDR3 nucleotides: TGTGCCAGCAGCTTAATTGGACAGGGGGTAGAGACCCAGTACTTC. Protein sequence: CASSLIGQGVETQYF. V gene TRBV7-8 combines with J gene TRBJ2-5; 10 nucleotides line up with TRBD1. Germline CDR1 is SGHVS and CDR2 is FQNEAQ. The V gene end was trimmed by 2 bases and the J gene end by 4 bases; junction bases not matched to a gene: 4. This CDR3 is 15 amino acids long.

V and J are TRBV10-2 and TRBJ2-7; 10 bases are a match to TRBD2. The CDR3 covers 13 residues. CDR1 is WSHSY and CDR2 is SAAADI in the germline V gene. Trimming took 7 bases from V and 9 from J; bases not matched to a gene: 9. For the CDR3, the DNA is TGCGCCAGCACGGTAGCGGGAGGTCCTGGGCAGTACTTC. This encodes CASTVAGGPGQYF.

V usage is TRBV9 and J usage is TRBJ2-3; tentative D call: TRBD1 (6 bases). V dropped 5 bases and J dropped 6 bases, with 10 bases sitting between them. Germline CDR1 reads SGDLS; CDR2 reads YYNGEE. The CDR3 has 12 residues. CDR3 sequence: CASSDRGDTQYF. The CDR3 DNA is TGTGCCAGCAGTGATAGGGGGGATACGCAGTATTTT.

The CDR3 reads CASSLRQTYEQYF. The CDR3 region has the DNA TGCGCCAGCAGTCTCCGACAAACCTACGAGCAGTACTTC. The chain joins TRBV4-3 to TRBJ2-7; D unclear. The CDR3 is 13 residues long. V dropped 6 bases and J dropped 2 bases, with 11 bases sitting between them. Per the germline V gene, CDR1 is LGHNA and CDR2 is YSLEER.

This sequence joins TRBV12-5 and TRBJ2-1; 10 positions agree with TRBD2. The CDR3 runs to 17 residues. The V gene's germline CDR1 is LGHNT and CDR2 FRNRAP. Losses at the gene ends were 6 bases for V and 0 bases for J; bases not matched to a gene: 8. CDR3 region: CASGKREGPLSYNEQFF. The CDR3 DNA sequence: TGTGCTAGTGGGAAGCGGGAGGGCCCTCTCTCCTACAATGAGCAGTTCTTC.

This chain connects TRBV11-1 to TRBJ1-2; no reliable D call. The germline CDR1 and CDR2 sequences are SGHAT and FQDESV (reference sequence). V was clipped by 3 bases and J by 2 bases, with 7 bases between them. The CDR3 totals 13 residues. CDR3 protein: CASSFGGNYGYTF. The CDR3 DNA is TGTGCCAGCAGCTTCGGAGGGAACTATGGCTACACCTTC.

The rearrangement joins TRBV19 to TRBJ2-7, with D maybe TRBD1 (5 bases). The germline gives CDR1 LNHDA, CDR2 SQIVND (reference sequence). Trimming cost V 6 bases and J 2 bases, with 8 bases left between them. The CDR3 length is 12 residues. The CDR3 nucleotides are TGTGCCAGTAGAGGGGAAACCTACGAGCAGTACTTC. Encoded protein: CASRGETYEQYF.

This clone was counted once. The chain joins TRBV7-9 to TRBJ2-1, with D possibly TRBD1 on 6 matching bases. Germline V gives CDR1 SEHNR, CDR2 FQNEAQ (reference sequence). The germline V and J ends were trimmed by 6 bases and 5 bases, with 23 bases remaining between them. This CDR3 is built from 17 residues. The CDR3 region has the DNA TGTGCCAGCAGATCTAAGGGGGTGGTAAAACGGGACAATGAGCAGTTCTTC. Protein product: CASRSKGVVKRDNEQFF.

This clone occurred once. This sequence joins TRBV5-6 and TRBJ2-7, with D hard to call. The length of the CDR3 is 17 residues. V lost 6 bases and J lost 3, with 25 bases in between. Germline CDR1 SGHDT, CDR2 YYEEEE. The CDR3 coding sequence is TGTGCCAGCACCAAATTCCATTTCTATAGACCCAGCTACGAGCAGTACTTC. Its translation: CASTKFHFYRPSYEQYF.

This chain uses TRBV11-2 with TRBJ1-1, with D perhaps matching TRBD1 (5 bases). The CDR3 totals 14 residues. The germline CDR1 and CDR2 sequences are SGHAT and FQNNGV. The ends were cut back, 5 bases at V and 1 base at J, with 11 bases in the middle. CDR3 nucleotide sequence: TGTGCCAGCAGCCTGGGACGGAGGAACACTGAAGCTTTCTTT. Its protein product is CASSLGRRNTEAFF.

The chain joins TRBV28 to TRBJ2-7; 8 positions agree with TRBD1. The V gene's germline CDR1 is MDHEN and CDR2 SYDVKM. The V gene end was trimmed by 5 bases and the J gene end by 0 bases; junction bases not matched to a gene: 6. CDR3 length equals 15 residues. As DNA, the CDR3 is TGTGCCAGCAGTCTTCAGGGGGCCTACTCCTACGAGCAGTACTTC. This encodes CASSLQGAYSYEQYF.

The table lists this clone with a few counts. The chain couples TRBV4-2 to TRBJ1-4, with 8 bases aligning to TRBD1. CDR3 length: 15 amino acids. Germline-derived CDR1 and CDR2 are LGHNA and YNFKEQ. V trimming: 0 bases; J trimming: 7 bases; junction bases outside the gene matches: 4. The CDR3 coding sequence is TGTGCCAGCAGCCAAGATGCAGGGGGCGGTGAAAAACTGTTTTTT. Amino acid sequence: CASSQDAGGGEKLFF.

The CDR3 coding sequence is TGCGCCAGCAGCTCACCGGGGGGTCGGGAGACCCAGTACTTC. Amino acids: CASSSPGGRETQYF. The rearrangement uses TRBV5-1 and TRBJ2-5, with 7 bases matching TRBD2. CDR3 length equals 14 residues. CDR1 is SGHRS, CDR2 YFSETQ, per germline. With V trimmed by 3 bases and J by 5 bases, 7 bases remained unmatched.

This clone turned up a few times. The V gene is TRBV7-2, the J gene TRBJ1-5; no definite D call. The V and J ends lost 5 bases and 3 bases respectively, with 8 bases between them. Per the germline V gene, CDR1 is SGHTA and CDR2 is FQGNSA. CDR3 length equals 13 residues. CDR3 in amino acids: CASSATLNQPQHF. The DNA for the CDR3 is TGTGCCAGCAGCGCAACCCTCAATCAGCCCCAGCATTTT.

The rearrangement joins TRBV6-5 to TRBJ2-3; no definite D call. V was shortened by 7 bases and J by 7 bases, with 15 bases between the two germline ends. The germline V gene encodes CDR1 MNHEY and CDR2 SVGAGI. The CDR3 runs 13 residues. CDR3 amino acids: CASKYKGLHTQYF. The CDR3 DNA reads as TGTGCCAGCAAGTACAAGGGATTACATACGCAGTATTTT.

This chain joins TRBV14 and TRBJ2-1; D unclear. Germline V gene sequence: CDR1 SGHDN, CDR2 FVKESK. This CDR3 comprises 13 residues. Deletions cut 6 bases from V and 6 bases from J, with 12 bases between. The CDR3 DNA follows: TGTGCCAGCAGTTGGGTTAGTTCCAATGAGCAGTTCTTC. Its translation: CASSWVSSNEQFF.

CDR3 nucleotides: TGTGCCTGGACTGGGGAGGCCTTGGATACGCAGTATTTT. Its translation: CAWTGEALDTQYF. V usage is TRBV30 and J usage is TRBJ2-3; D perhaps matches TRBD2 (6 bases). CDR1 and CDR2 from the germline V gene are GTSNPN and SVGIG (reference sequence). The ends were cut back, 4 bases at V and 6 bases at J, with 14 bases in the middle. The CDR3 has 13 amino acids.

The chain has TRBV7-8 and TRBJ1-5; the D is unclear. CDR3 size: 12 residues. V lost 5 bases and J lost 9, with 11 bases in between. CDR1 and CDR2 from the germline V gene are SGHVS and FQNEAQ. This CDR3 reads CASSGMGRPQHF. The DNA for the CDR3 is TGTGCCAGCAGCGGCATGGGCCGGCCCCAGCATTTT. Complete variable domain (other parts from reference TRBV7-8 and TRBJ1-5): GAGVSQSPRYKVAKRGQDVALRCDPISGHVSLFWYQQALGQGPEFLTYFQNEAQLDKSGLPSDRFFAERPEGSVSTLKIQRTQQEDSAVYLCASSGMGRPQHFGDGTRLSIL.